Below are 27 T cell receptor beta chains sequenced from a single sample in a study of human T cells and chemical hapten exposure (dated by TCRdb to the early 2020s). Receptor libraries were prepared by RACE. Sequencing relied on a NextSeq 500. TCRdb cleaned the public reads at Q25 with fastp, built clones with MiXCR and kept in-frame beta chains. All rows with the same CDR3 protein become a single entry with the most common DNA and genes. This sample lists approximately 82,000 distinct CDR3 sequences; 6.5% to 8.5% were detected once. The ten largest clones represent under 1.5% of the sample. Sample time point, as interpreted from the label and publication: patch test 2, 6 weeks after DPC sensitization. The label giving this sample's treatment or condition can be read as: therapeutic diphenylcyclopropenone sensitization with weekly scalp DPC. Sequencing used whole blood, obtained in connection with sensitization to the hapten diphenylcyclopropenone (DPC). The receptors stem from a woman aged 25 to 45 with alopecia areata. Some clones in this sample may be carry-over from other donors' samples.

This clonotype appeared many times. CDR3 residues: CASSVPRGGRGAWGYEQYF. CDR3 nucleotide sequence: TGTGCCAGCAGTGTCCCCAGGGGTGGTAGAGGGGCCTGGGGATACGAGCAGTACTTC. The chain is built from TRBV6-2 or TRBV6-3 and TRBJ2-7; D is possibly TRBD1 (6 bases). V gave up 5 bases and J gave up 4 bases, with 30 bases separating them. The CDR3 loop spans 19 amino acids. Germline CDR1 and CDR2: MNHEY and SVGEGT.

V usage is TRBV18 and J usage is TRBJ2-3; D is uncertain. V dropped 5 bases and J dropped 3 bases, with 18 bases sitting between them. This CDR3 has 16 amino acids. Germline CDR1 KGHSH, CDR2 LQKENI. As DNA, the CDR3 is TGTGCCAGCTCATCCCAACCCCCCCGGGCAACAGATACGCAGTATTTT. This translates into CASSSQPPRATDTQYF.

Many counts were recorded for this clonotype. This chain links TRBV6-1 with TRBJ1-1; 7 nucleotides match TRBD1. Per the germline V gene, CDR1 is MNHNS and CDR2 is SASEGT. This CDR3 spans 19 amino acids. With 6 bases clipped from V and 1 base from J, the junction kept 20 bases outside the gene matches. The CDR3 spells CASSARPGQSPWSNTEAFF. CDR3 sequence (DNA): TGTGCCAGCAGCGCGAGACCGGGACAGTCCCCGTGGTCGAACACTGAAGCTTTCTTT.

This clonotype was seen at least ten times. The chain employs TRBV2 and TRBJ1-1; D is perhaps TRBD1 (5 bases). The CDR3 length is 9 residues. The V gene lost 10 bases and the J gene lost 7 bases, with 7 bases spanning the gap. Germline CDR1 is SNHLY and CDR2 is FYNNEI. CDR3 nucleotide sequence: TGTGCCAACCAGGGTGAAGCTTTCTTT. Translating it yields CANQGEAFF.

There are many counts of this clonotype. The V and J genes are TRBV6-6 and TRBJ1-5, with TRBD1 as a possible D gene (5 bases). CDR1 and CDR2 (germline): MNHNY, SVGAGI (reference sequence). V was shortened by 0 bases and J by 5 bases, with 11 bases between the two germline ends. The CDR3 contains 15 residues. The CDR3 nucleotides read TGTGCCAGCAGTTACTCGGGTCGGGGGGATCAGCCCCAGCATTTT. It yields the protein CASSYSGRGDQPQHF.

This clonotype was detected ten times or more. V usage is TRBV6-5 and J usage is TRBJ1-1, with no clear D. This CDR3 spans 14 amino acids. CDR1 MNHEY and CDR2 SVGAGI come from the germline V gene. V shed 0 bases and J shed 1 base, with 6 bases lying between them. The CDR3 DNA follows: TGTGCCAGCAGTTACTCGTTGCCGAACACTGAAGCTTTCTTT. Encoded protein: CASSYSLPNTEAFF.

The rearrangement uses TRBV10-3 and TRBJ2-1; 10 nucleotides align to TRBD2. V gave up 8 bases and J gave up 0 bases; unmatched junction bases: 10. The germline V gene encodes CDR1 ENHRY and CDR2 SYGVKD. The CDR3 sequence is 17 residues long. This chain's CDR3 is CAIRKGTSASSYNEQFF. The CDR3 nucleotides are TGTGCCATCCGAAAAGGGACTAGCGCGAGCTCCTACAATGAGCAGTTCTTC.

This clonotype was found many times. This chain joins TRBV29-1 and TRBJ1-5; 8 bases align to TRBD1. Germline lookup yields CDR1 SQVTM and CDR2 ANQGSEA. Trimming removed 6 bases from V and 1 base from J; junction bases left unmatched: 2. CDR3 length: 13 amino acids. In DNA, the CDR3 is TGCAGCGTCCGGACAGGGAGCAATCAGCCCCAGCATTTT. It codes for CSVRTGSNQPQHF. The entire variable domain, with the rest obtained from reference TRBV29-1 and TRBJ1-5, is as follows: SAVISQKPSRDICQRGTSLTIQCQVDSQVTMMFWYRQQPGQSLTLIATANQGSEATYESGFVIDKFPISRPNLTFSTLTVSNMSPEDSSIYLCSVRTGSNQPQHFGDGTRLSIL.

The rearrangement links TRBV11-2 to TRBJ1-3; a possible D gene is TRBD1 (5 bases). V lost 0 bases, J lost 11 bases, and 8 bases lay in between. CDR1 SGHAT and CDR2 FQNNGV come from the germline V gene. This CDR3 is 12 amino acids long. The CDR3 loop reads CASSLELGPIYF. The CDR3 DNA reads TGTGCCAGCAGCTTAGAGTTGGGACCCATATATTTT.

This clonotype was seen only a few times. V is TRBV6-1 and J is TRBJ2-1; no clear D gene. V was shortened by 4 bases and J by 0 bases, with 10 bases between the two germline ends. Germline V gene lookup returns CDR1 MNHNS and CDR2 SASEGT. CDR3 length equals 15 residues. The CDR3 spells CASSVTVSSYNEQFF. CDR3 in DNA: TGTGCCAGCAGTGTGACGGTGAGCTCCTACAATGAGCAGTTCTTC.

Details on this clonotype: This may be a read error: a much more frequent sequence differs by one nucleotide. The chain joins TRBV5-1 to TRBJ2-7; unclear D gene. CDR1 and CDR2 (germline): SGHRS, YFSETQ. The CDR3 has 12 amino acids. The CDR3 DNA reads TGCACCAGCAGCTTGGAGCCCTACGAGCAGTACTTC. Translating gives CTSSLEPYEQYF.

The gene calls are TRBV19 and TRBJ1-4, with 8 bases matching TRBD1. CDR3 size: 16 residues. Per germline, CDR1 LNHDA and CDR2 SQIVND (reference sequence). The junction had 11 bases not matched to a gene; V was cut back by 7 bases and J by 4 bases. CDR3 nucleotides: TGTGCCAGTACCTCCGACCCGGGACAGGTTAATGAAAAACTGTTTTTT. Protein sequence: CASTSDPGQVNEKLFF.

This clonotype was recorded at least ten times. The chain links TRBV27 to TRBJ2-6; D is uncertain. Germline values: CDR1 MNHEY, CDR2 SMNVEV (reference sequence). The CDR3 runs 17 residues. V was shortened by 2 bases and J by 0 bases, with 11 bases between the two germline ends. This CDR3 is CASSLRTFSSGANVLTF. CDR3 in DNA: TGTGCCAGCAGTTTACGGACCTTTAGCTCTGGGGCCAACGTCCTGACTTTC.

The table lists this clonotype with a few counts. The rearrangement links TRBV10-3 to TRBJ2-3; 8 nucleotides agree with TRBD2. J lost 2 bases, V lost 2 bases, and 12 bases had no gene match. Per germline, CDR1 ENHRY and CDR2 SYGVKD. This CDR3 spans 18 amino acids. The chain's CDR3 is CAISEIRGGQIFTDTQYF. DNA for the CDR3: TGTGCCATCAGTGAGATACGGGGGGGCCAGATTTTCACAGATACGCAGTATTTT.

Ten or more counts support this clonotype. V is TRBV25-1 and J is TRBJ2-7; 10 nucleotides agree with TRBD1. This CDR3 comprises 16 residues. Germline CDR1 reads MGHDK; CDR2 reads SYGVNS. V was pared by 3 bases and J by 4 bases, with 9 bases of the junction left unmatched. The CDR3: CASSDPSGQGSYEQYF. CDR3 DNA sequence: TGTGCCAGCAGTGACCCCTCGGGACAGGGGTCTTACGAGCAGTACTTC.

Many counts were recorded for this clonotype. CDR3 amino acids: CASSVEWVNTEAFF. For the CDR3, the DNA is TGTGCCAGCAGCGTAGAGTGGGTGAACACTGAAGCTTTCTTT. This chain joins TRBV9 and TRBJ1-1; D is uncertain. V was shortened by 0 bases and J by 0 bases, with 6 bases between the two germline ends. The CDR3 contains 14 residues. Germline CDR1 SGDLS, CDR2 YYNGEE.

This clonotype was observed at least ten times. J is TRBJ1-4 and V is TRBV7-2; TRBD1 is a possible D gene (5 bases). This CDR3 region has 13 residues. CDR1 SGHTA and CDR2 FQGNSA come from the germline V gene. The V end was cut by 6 bases, the J end by 8 bases, with 13 bases between. The CDR3 sequence: CASSRGGSEKLFF. For the CDR3, the DNA is TGTGCCAGCAGTAGGGGAGGGTCCGAAAAACTGTTTTTT.

This clonotype was found a few times. The chain has TRBV2 and TRBJ2-7; D could derive from TRBD1 or TRBD2 (5 bases each). The germline V gene encodes CDR1 SNHLY and CDR2 FYNNEI. This CDR3 comprises 12 residues. Trimming shortened V by 8 bases and J by 2 bases, and 10 bases separated the two germline ends. The CDR3 here is CASGGSPYEQYF. CDR3 DNA sequence: TGTGCCAGCGGGGGTTCTCCCTACGAGCAGTACTTC.

The table lists this clonotype with many counts. V gene TRBV6-6 combines with J gene TRBJ1-2; D is perhaps TRBD1 (5 bases). Germline V gives CDR1 MNHNY, CDR2 SVGAGI (reference sequence). The CDR3 length is 15 residues. Trimming stripped 4 bases from V and 3 bases from J, with 15 bases between. CDR3 coding DNA: TGTGCCAGCAGTTCGACCGCGACAGCTGACTATGGCTACACCTTC. The encoded protein is CASSSTATADYGYTF.

This clonotype showed up many times. The chain employs TRBV12-3 or TRBV12-4 and TRBJ1-2; D is perhaps TRBD1 (5 bases). The CDR3 length is 13 residues. Trimming took 6 bases from V and 8 from J, leaving 16 bases between them. The CDR3 reads CASRRTPDVGYTF. The CDR3 nucleotides read TGTGCCAGCAGACGGACACCGGATGTAGGCTACACCTTC.

This clonotype was recorded many times. V gene TRBV12-3 or TRBV12-4 combines with J gene TRBJ2-1; 7 bases match TRBD1. J gave up 6 bases and V 4 bases, and 9 bases lay outside the gene matches. The CDR3 has 15 amino acids. CDR3 DNA sequence: TGTGCCAGCAGTTCACCAGGCAGGGGGATCAATGAGCAGTTCTTC. Translation gives CASSSPGRGINEQFF.

This clonotype was counted at least ten times. The chain couples TRBV6-2 or TRBV6-3 to TRBJ2-7; TRBD1 might be the D (6 bases). The length of the CDR3 is 14 residues. The germline V gene encodes CDR1 MNHEY and CDR2 SVGEGT. V was cut by 2 bases and J by 3 bases, with 11 bases left in between. The CDR3, as DNA: TGTGCCAGCAGTTACACAGGGTCTGGCTACGAGCAGTACTTC. Residues: CASSYTGSGYEQYF.

A few counts support this clonotype. This rearrangement joins TRBV9 to TRBJ2-1; 9 bases align to TRBD2. Trimming at V came to 0 bases and at J to 6 bases, leaving 4 bases not matched to a gene. This CDR3 contains 15 residues. Germline assignment: CDR1 SGDLS and CDR2 YYNGEE. CDR3 nucleotide sequence: TGTGCCAGCAGCGTAGGGGGCGGGGGGGCCAATGAGCAGTTCTTC. Amino acid sequence: CASSVGGGGANEQFF.

Comments on this clonotype: A much larger clone differs from this one at a single base, so this may be a read error. This chain connects TRBV12-3 or TRBV12-4 to TRBJ2-3, with a possible D match to TRBD2 (5 bases). The CDR3 runs to 14 residues. CDR3 residues: CVSARGGGTDTQYF. The CDR3 bases are TGTGTCAGTGCCCGGGGTGGCGGCACAGATACGCAGTATTTT.

This clonotype was found many times. This chain uses TRBV20-1 with TRBJ1-2, with a tentative D call TRBD1 (6 bases). The CDR3 length is 13 residues. Germline lookup yields CDR1 DFQATT and CDR2 SNEGSKA (reference sequence). The V end lost 4 bases, the J end lost 4 bases, and 13 bases lay between the germline ends. The CDR3 DNA is TGCAGTGCTACCCCTACAGGGCCCTATGGCTACACCTTC. As protein: CSATPTGPYGYTF.

This clonotype has a count of ten or more. The rearrangement joins TRBV2 to TRBJ1-2; D not resolved. The CDR3 is 13 amino acids. With 8 bases removed from V and 10 bases from J, the gap between germline ends came to 20 bases. Looked up from germline, CDR1 is SNHLY and CDR2 is FYNNEI. The CDR3 region is CASPKRPGGIYTF. In nucleotides, the CDR3 is TGTGCCAGCCCTAAAAGGCCAGGAGGGATCTACACCTTC.

The chain recombines TRBV6-5 with TRBJ1-1; 9 nucleotides align to TRBD1. Germline V gene sequence: CDR1 MNHEY, CDR2 SVGAGI. V trimming: 4 bases; J trimming: 1 base; junction bases outside the gene matches: 10. CDR3 size: 17 residues. CDR3 amino acids: CASSWTRQGGPNTEAFF. Written as DNA, the CDR3 is TGTGCCAGCAGTTGGACCCGACAGGGGGGCCCGAACACTGAAGCTTTCTTT.